This T cell receptor (beta chain) is from a study of CD8 T cells in ankylosing spondylitis. The V and J ends lost 2 bases and 0 bases respectively, with 2 bases between them. The CDR3 covers 13 residues. Germline values: CDR1 MRHNA, CDR2 SNTAGT. A word on this clonotype: Its target is not known. A much larger clone is a single base away; this may be a read error.

Each CDR3 protein gets one entry after TCRdb re-called the 5' RACE reads with MiXCR. The profile shows hundreds of thousands of distinct CDR3 sequences, 20% to 30% of them singletons. Study-level results: Ankylosing spondylitis blood appeared to be characterized by a TCR beta motif of eight highly homologous variants.

The chain employs TRBV6-4 and TRBJ2-1, with D uncertain. The clonotype was recovered from a male donor with ankylosing spondylitis or in good health (not recorded which). The source material was blood, either unsorted or a sorted T cell fraction (not recorded which). The DNA of the CDR3 is TGTGCCAGCAGTGACAGCTCCTACAATGAGCAGTTCTTC. Translating gives CASSDSSYNEQFF.